A single sample is the source of the 23 T cell receptor beta chains below, sequenced in a study of blood T cells in healthy people across ages. Combining a sample-barcoded 5' primer with a J-beta primer mix, a second PCR ran for roughly 7 to 12 cycles. Via MiXCR, TCRdb re-called the 5' RACE reads, giving one row per CDR3 protein. The sample lists more than 800,000 distinct CDR3 sequences, around 28% occurring once. The sample consisted of blood. The receptors originated from an elderly woman in good health.

This clonotype showed up many times. The chain couples TRBV9 to TRBJ1-2, with TRBD1 identical over 9 bases. Trimming at V came to 3 bases and at J to 5 bases, leaving 17 bases not matched to a gene. The CDR3 sequence is 18 residues long. Germline V CDR1 and CDR2: SGDLS, YYNGEE. CDR3 sequence (DNA): TGTGCCAGCAGCGCCGAGCCGGGACAGGGTCATAGCGGGTATGGCTACACCTTC. Translating gives CASSAEPGQGHSGYGYTF.

This clonotype has more than one count but fewer than ten. The chain has TRBV27 and TRBJ1-2, with D tentatively TRBD1 (6 bases). This CDR3 has 16 amino acids. Trimming shortened V by 2 bases and J by 6 bases, and 19 bases separated the two germline ends. The germline gives CDR1 MNHEY, CDR2 SMNVEV (reference sequence). CDR3 in DNA: TGTGCCAGCAGTTTACATCGGGCAGGGGAAATGAATGGCTACACCTTC. Protein: CASSLHRAGEMNGYTF.

The genes are TRBV7-2 and TRBJ1-6; no firm D call. Germline-derived CDR1 and CDR2 are SGHTA and FQGNSA. V lost 5 bases to trimming and J lost 19 bases, with 21 bases between them. The CDR3 length is 13 residues. The CDR3 region has the DNA TGTGCCAGCAGCCCAGACTTCACTTCACCCCCTCACTTT. Translated: CASSPDFTSPPHF.

Ten or more counts support this clonotype. The chain links TRBV6-2 or TRBV6-3 to TRBJ2-7; 7 bases are shared with TRBD1. With 0 bases clipped from V and 0 bases from J, the junction kept 5 bases outside the gene matches. This CDR3 has 16 residues. Germline CDR1 reads MNHEY; CDR2 reads SVGEGT. Written as DNA, the CDR3 is TGTGCCAGCAGTTACTCCAGGACAGGCAGCTCCTACGAGCAGTACTTC. This translates into CASSYSRTGSSYEQYF.

The sample holds a few counts of this clonotype. Being one base from a much bigger clone, this may be a read error. The rearrangement links TRBV20-1 to TRBJ2-2, with TRBD1 matching 9 bases. Germline V CDR1 and CDR2: DFQATT, SNEGSKA (reference sequence). The CDR3 is 14 residues long. CDR3 DNA: TGCAGTGCTACGACAGGGGGGAACGCCGGGGAGCTGTTTTTT. Encoded protein: CSATTGGNAGELFF.

This clonotype was observed a few times. This chain links TRBV20-1 with TRBJ2-1; a possible D gene is TRBD1 (5 bases). The length of the CDR3 is 16 residues. V was clipped by 5 bases and J by 0 bases, with 17 bases between them. Germline V lookup: CDR1 DFQATT, CDR2 SNEGSKA (reference sequence). DNA of the CDR3: TGCAGTGCTGGAAGGGGCGGACCGAGCTCCTACAATGAGCAGTTCTTC. The encoded protein is CSAGRGGPSSYNEQFF.

Of note for this clonotype: A much larger clone sits a single nucleotide away, making a read error possible. The V call is TRBV7-2, the J call TRBJ1-1, with D possibly TRBD1 on 5 matching bases. Trimming took 5 bases from V and 0 from J, leaving 10 bases between them. Germline values: CDR1 SGHTA, CDR2 FQGNSA. This CDR3 spans 14 amino acids. The CDR3 DNA follows: TGTGCCAGCAGCCAGACAGTAGTGAACACTGAAGCTTTCTTT. It yields the protein CASSQTVVNTEAFF.

A remark on this clonotype: The junction differs from germline at one of its ends, possibly a read error. The CDR3 DNA follows: TGTGCCAGCGGCTTGAGGTCAGGGGGGCACTATGGCTACACCTTC. Protein sequence: CASGLRSGGHYGYTF. The chain combines TRBV5-6 with TRBJ1-2; 7 bases map to TRBD1. This CDR3 has 15 amino acids. Per germline, CDR1 SGHDT and CDR2 YYEEEE.

This clonotype has a count of ten or more. The chain links TRBV4-3 to TRBJ2-1; perhaps TRBD1 as D (6 bases). Trimming removed 1 base from V and 2 bases from J, with 9 bases in between. The V gene's germline CDR1 is LGHNA and CDR2 YSLEER. The CDR3 loop spans 15 amino acids. CDR3 bases: TGCGCCAGCAGCCAAGGGGCAGGGGCCTACAATGAGCAGTTCTTC. Amino acid sequence: CASSQGAGAYNEQFF.

The rearrangement uses TRBV19 and TRBJ2-5; the D is unclear. Looked up from germline, CDR1 is LNHDA and CDR2 is SQIVND (reference sequence). The CDR3 spans 12 residues. V was pared by 3 bases and J by 5 bases, with 7 bases between. DNA for the CDR3: TGTGCCAGTAGTATGCCCAGGGAGACCCAGTACTTC. This sequence encodes CASSMPRETQYF.

This clonotype was seen repeatedly, ten times or more. V usage is TRBV3-1 and J usage is TRBJ1-1; D is undetermined. The CDR3 has 14 residues. Germline V gene data show CDR1 as LGHDT and CDR2 as YNNKEL (reference sequence). Trimming cost V 0 bases and J 3 bases, with 8 bases left between them. For the CDR3, the DNA is TGTGCCAGCAGCCAAGAGGGCTTCCACACTGAAGCTTTCTTT. This gives the protein CASSQEGFHTEAFF.

This clonotype has just a few counts. This sequence may be a read error, since a much larger clone differs from it by one base. The chain is built from TRBV29-1 and TRBJ1-2; D remains unclear. The length of the CDR3 is 12 residues. The V gene's germline CDR1 is SQVTM and CDR2 ANQGSEA. Trimming stripped 2 bases from V and 5 bases from J, with 9 bases between. The CDR3 bases are TGCAGCGTTGAAAATCGGGGTTATGGCTACACCTTC. It specifies CSVENRGYGYTF.

This clonotype was seen at least ten times. The V and J genes are TRBV7-9 and TRBJ1-2; D may be TRBD1 (5 bases). The CDR3 contains 16 residues. Trimming cost V 1 base and J 5 bases, with 17 bases left between them. Germline V gives CDR1 SEHNR, CDR2 FQNEAQ (reference sequence). CDR3: CASSLGLLGQIYGYTF. Written as DNA, the CDR3 is TGTGCCAGCAGCTTAGGGCTGCTGGGGCAGATTTATGGCTACACCTTC.

The chain couples TRBV4-2 to TRBJ2-1, with D perhaps matching TRBD1 (5 bases). V was trimmed by 2 bases and J by 4 bases, leaving 12 bases between them. The germline CDR1 and CDR2 sequences are LGHNA and YNFKEQ. This CDR3 region has 15 residues. The CDR3 DNA reads as TGTGCCAGCAGCCAACCAGGGTCCTTTTACAATGAGCAGTTCTTC. Its translation: CASSQPGSFYNEQFF.

Many counts were recorded for this clonotype. The gene calls are TRBV20-1 and TRBJ2-7, with unresolved D. Trimming left V 5 bases short and J 4 bases short, with 15 bases between. Germline V gene sequence: CDR1 DFQATT, CDR2 SNEGSKA (reference sequence). The CDR3 covers 13 residues. CDR3 DNA: TGCAGTGCTTCGGACGGACCCAGATACGAGCAGTACTTC. Amino acids: CSASDGPRYEQYF.

The V and J genes are TRBV4-2 and TRBJ1-1; TRBD1 might be the D (6 bases). V was shortened by 0 bases and J by 4 bases, with 9 bases between the two germline ends. The CDR3 totals 14 residues. Germline V gene data show CDR1 as LGHNA and CDR2 as YNFKEQ. In DNA, the CDR3 is TGTGCCAGCAGCCAAGAGGTAGGGGGCACTGAAGCTTTCTTT. Its protein is CASSQEVGGTEAFF.

This clonotype was seen a few times. The chain joins TRBV12-3 or TRBV12-4 to TRBJ1-5; no reliable D call. The ends were cut back, 2 bases at V and 0 bases at J, with 8 bases in the middle. The CDR3 covers 15 residues. CDR3 region: CASSLIGNSNQPQHF. The CDR3 DNA is TGTGCCAGCAGTTTAATTGGGAATAGCAATCAGCCCCAGCATTTT.

The sample holds many counts of this clonotype. This chain connects TRBV6-2 or TRBV6-3 to TRBJ2-5, with a tentative D call TRBD2 (6 bases). Germline lookup yields CDR1 MNHEY and CDR2 SVGEGT. V was trimmed by 2 bases and J by 7 bases, leaving 8 bases between them. The CDR3 has 12 amino acids. The CDR3 DNA sequence: TGTGCCAGCAGTTACATGGAGGGGACCCAGTACTTC. Translating gives CASSYMEGTQYF.

This clonotype was picked up many times. J is TRBJ1-2 and V is TRBV7-2; perhaps TRBD1 as D (6 bases). Trimming removed 2 bases from V and 4 bases from J, with 14 bases in between. The CDR3 has 15 residues. Per germline, CDR1 SGHTA and CDR2 FQGNSA. The DNA of the CDR3 is TGTGCCAGCAGCTTAAAAACAGGGCCTGGCTATGGCTACACCTTC. It encodes CASSLKTGPGYGYTF.

The chain couples TRBV14 to TRBJ1-4, with D uncertain. The V gene's germline CDR1 is SGHDN and CDR2 FVKESK. The CDR3 is 12 residues long. The V and J ends lost 2 bases and 6 bases respectively, with 4 bases between them. CDR3 loop: CASSQFHEKLFF. CDR3 sequence (DNA): TGTGCCAGCAGCCAATTCCATGAAAAACTGTTTTTT.

In its sample, this clonotype was seen a few times. This sequence joins TRBV7-2 and TRBJ1-4, with D uncertain. CDR1 is SGHTA and CDR2 is FQGNSA in the germline V gene. V lost 5 bases and J lost 7, with 17 bases in between. This CDR3 contains 15 residues. CDR3 protein: CASSQLGVPSEKLFF. CDR3 bases: TGTGCCAGCAGCCAATTAGGAGTTCCGTCTGAAAAACTGTTTTTT.

This clonotype showed up just once. A much bigger clone sits one base away, suggesting this may be a read error. The V and J genes are TRBV7-8 and TRBJ2-1; a weak D match, TRBD2 (5 bases). This CDR3 has 16 residues. Germline lookup yields CDR1 SGHVS and CDR2 FQNEAQ. Trimming removed 5 bases at V and 6 bases at J, with 20 bases between. In nucleotides, the CDR3 is TGTGCCAGCAGCAATACTAGGCTAGGAAACGGCAATGAGCAGTTCTTC. Amino acid sequence: CASSNTRLGNGNEQFF.

This clonotype has at least ten counts. The genes are TRBV12-3 or TRBV12-4 and TRBJ2-3, with TRBD2 identical over 8 bases. V shed 3 bases and J 5 bases; nucleotides not matched to a gene: 10. CDR3 length: 16 residues. As DNA, the CDR3 is TGTGCCAGCAGTTTGTATGGCGGGGGGCTTGGAGATACGCAGTATTTT. Its translation: CASSLYGGGLGDTQYF.